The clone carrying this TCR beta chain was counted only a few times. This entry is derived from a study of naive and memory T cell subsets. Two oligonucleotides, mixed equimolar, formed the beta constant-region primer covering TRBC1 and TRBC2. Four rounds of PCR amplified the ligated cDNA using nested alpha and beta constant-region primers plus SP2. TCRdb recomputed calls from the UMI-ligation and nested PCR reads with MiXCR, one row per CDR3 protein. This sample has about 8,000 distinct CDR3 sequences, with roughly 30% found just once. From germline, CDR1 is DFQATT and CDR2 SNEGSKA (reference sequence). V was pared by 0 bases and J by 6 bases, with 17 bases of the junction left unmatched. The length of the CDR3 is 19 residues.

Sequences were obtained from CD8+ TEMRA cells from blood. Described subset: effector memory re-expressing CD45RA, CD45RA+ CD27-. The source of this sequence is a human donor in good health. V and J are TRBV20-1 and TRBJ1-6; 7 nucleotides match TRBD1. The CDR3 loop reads CSARDRMGRGDRPNSPLHF. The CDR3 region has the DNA TGCAGTGCTAGAGATCGTATGGGTCGGGGGGACAGACCTAATTCACCCCTCCACTTT.